This TCR beta chain was sequenced for a study of blood T cell repertoires in COVID-19. The authors' processing: The assay estimated nucleated cells by amplifying reference gene primers. Assay used: immunoSEQ multiplex PCR; TCRdb lists only in-frame clones, some missing. V and J calls and clone size are as listed in that table; D and trimming were resolved from the DNA. The sample has around 58,000 clones, about four fifths seen once. Deletions cut 4 bases from V and 6 bases from J, with 15 bases between. The length of the CDR3 is 15 residues. The germline gives CDR1 SGHDN, CDR2 FVKESK. Sequencing was carried out using PBMCs or T cells enriched from blood (not recorded which). This TCR derives from a woman aged 40 to 50 with acute COVID-19. J is TRBJ2-2 and V is TRBV14; a weak D match, TRBD1 (6 bases). The CDR3: CASSPRFSGAGELFF. CDR3 sequence (DNA): TGTGCCAGCAGCCCAAGATTCTCAGGGGCCGGGGAGCTGTTTTTT.